Listed below are T cell receptor beta chains from one sample, sequenced in a study of CD8 T cells in ankylosing spondylitis. TCRdb re-derived calls from the 5' RACE reads in MiXCR, one entry per CDR3 protein. The profile shows roughly 490,000 distinct CDR3 sequences, about 5.7% of them singletons. Material: blood, either unsorted or a sorted T cell fraction (not recorded which). Every receptor here comes from a male donor with ankylosing spondylitis. The CDR3 runs from the conserved cysteine through the conserved F or W.

>TRBV5-1|TRBJ2-5
CASSVAGTQETQYF
>TRBV3-1|TRBJ2-1
CASSQDMSASYNEQFF
>TRBV29-1|TRBJ2-7
CSVELGSYEQYF
>TRBV5-6|TRBJ2-7
CASSWTRQSPEQYF
>TRBV7-9|TRBJ2-3
CASSYPRQGSSTDTQYF
>TRBV20-1|TRBJ2-6
CSASKGGSGANVLTF
>TRBV28|TRBJ2-4
CASSRPGATTLAKNIQYF
>TRBV6-2/TRBV6-3|TRBJ2-1
CASSWGRVGNEQFF
>TRBV27|TRBJ2-1
CASSQGTSGGLYNEQFF
>TRBV11-1|TRBJ2-5
CASSSRQGARETQYF
>TRBV6-5|TRBJ1-2
CASSYSPRAESGGYTF
>TRBV6-1|TRBJ2-7
CASRRSREPSYEQYF
>TRBV12-3/TRBV12-4|TRBJ2-5
CASSDSNQETQYF
>TRBV9|TRBJ2-5
CASSVRGGTAETQYF
>TRBV24-1|TRBJ2-5
CATSDLTSVNQETQYF
>TRBV4-3|TRBJ2-1
CASSQAARLSSYNEQFF
>TRBV5-1|TRBJ2-3
CASSLEASSDTQYF
>TRBV5-1|TRBJ2-1
CASSLWYVGTSGRLNNEQFF
>TRBV5-1|TRBJ2-3
CASSLDGRTDTQYF
>TRBV6-1|TRBJ2-7
CASATLGTEWHEQYF
>TRBV29-1|TRBJ2-5
CSVGFLGETQYF
>TRBV28|TRBJ2-7
CASKGEAGGPYEQYF
>TRBV7-8|TRBJ1-5
CASSSRPDQPQHF
>TRBV12-3/TRBV12-4|TRBJ1-1
CASSPFNMNTEAFF
>TRBV20-1|TRBJ2-7
CSASRLAGAYEQYF
>TRBV11-1|TRBJ1-3
CASSLSRTTTSSGNTIYF
>TRBV20-1|TRBJ1-1
CSARAGTGVTEAFF
>TRBV5-1|TRBJ1-1
CASADYTEAFF
>TRBV27|TRBJ2-5
CASSFSLGRAQETQYF
>TRBV6-1|TRBJ2-1
CASSPTTGGRSNEQFF
>TRBV11-2|TRBJ2-7
CASSVAGTAYEQYF
>TRBV14|TRBJ2-6
CASSQAANVLTF
>TRBV4-2|TRBJ2-3
CASSHQGGGTDTQYF
>TRBV6-2/TRBV6-3|TRBJ2-4
CATTTGNIQYF
>TRBV5-4|TRBJ2-5
CASRPGLVETQYF
>TRBV29-1|TRBJ2-7
CSVRVGLQGAYEQYF
>TRBV14|TRBJ1-5
CASSQVAGAGQPQHF
>TRBV28|TRBJ1-1
CASSFVVREMNTEAFF
>TRBV12-3/TRBV12-4|TRBJ2-1
CASSFETSGHNEQFF
>TRBV9|TRBJ1-1
CASKPGRALRGNTEAFF
>TRBV4-3|TRBJ2-7
CASSRRQGSYEQYF